The clone carrying this TCR beta chain has just one count. The data were obtained in a study of T cell changes during pregnancy in multiple sclerosis. Only in-frame clones appear in the TCRdb table, and some are missing; sequencing was by immunoSEQ multiplex PCR. This sample has over 65,000 clones, with 91% found just once. Trimming removed 2 bases at V and 9 bases at J, with 14 bases between. The CDR3 spans 13 residues. Per germline, CDR1 MGHRA and CDR2 YSYEKL. The chain recombines TRBV4-1 with TRBJ2-7; possible D gene TRBD2, 5 bases. The receptor was isolated from a female donor with multiple sclerosis, enrolled in a pregnancy study. The sequencing used peripheral blood, collected in the second trimester of pregnancy. DNA of the CDR3: TGCGCCAGCAGCCAAAACGAGGTAACTAGGCAGTACTTC. It encodes CASSQNEVTRQYF.